The clone carrying this T cell receptor beta chain was counted ten times or more. What was sequenced on ten immunoSEQ deep assay plates was unsorted PBMC DNA. Using immunoSEQ multiplex PCR, the repertoire was profiled, and TCRdb retains in-frame clones only, with some absent. This table has 75,000 to 100,000 clones, approximately 51% appearing once. Germline V gene lookup returns CDR1 MGHRA and CDR2 YSYEKL. V gave up 2 bases and J gave up 3 bases; unmatched junction bases: 5. The CDR3 extends over 15 amino acids. The entry originates in a study of shared clonotypes between healthy human individuals. The overall study: Donors consisted of a couple of women and a few men between 18 and 49.

Caucasian adults residing in Nashville, Tennessee made up all the donors. Samples left unsorted employed around 92 million PBMCs for genomic DNA. Sequencing was performed on PBMCs. The sequence derives from a middle-aged woman in good health. Some clones in this sample may be carry-over from other donors' samples. This sequence joins TRBV4-1 and TRBJ2-7; 9 bases map to TRBD2. CDR3: CASSQLERGDYEQYF. The DNA for the CDR3 is TGCGCCAGCAGCCAACTTGAGCGGGGGGACTACGAGCAGTACTTC.